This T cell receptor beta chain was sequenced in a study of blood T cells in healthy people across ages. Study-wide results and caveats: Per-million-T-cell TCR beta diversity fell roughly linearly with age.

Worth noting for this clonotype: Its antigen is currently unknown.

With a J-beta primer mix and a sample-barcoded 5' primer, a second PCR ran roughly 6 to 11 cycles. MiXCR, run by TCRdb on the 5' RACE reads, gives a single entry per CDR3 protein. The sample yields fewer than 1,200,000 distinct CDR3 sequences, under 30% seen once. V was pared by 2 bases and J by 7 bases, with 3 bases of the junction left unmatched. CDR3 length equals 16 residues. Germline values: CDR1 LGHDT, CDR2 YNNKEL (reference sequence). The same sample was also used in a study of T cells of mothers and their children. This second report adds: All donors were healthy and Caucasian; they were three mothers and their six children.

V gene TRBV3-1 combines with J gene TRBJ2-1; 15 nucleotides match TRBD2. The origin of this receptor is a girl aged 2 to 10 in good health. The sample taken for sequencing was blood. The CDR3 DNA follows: TGTGCCAGCAGCCAATTGGGACTAGCGGGGGGTAATGAGCAGTTCTTC. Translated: CASSQLGLAGGNEQFF.